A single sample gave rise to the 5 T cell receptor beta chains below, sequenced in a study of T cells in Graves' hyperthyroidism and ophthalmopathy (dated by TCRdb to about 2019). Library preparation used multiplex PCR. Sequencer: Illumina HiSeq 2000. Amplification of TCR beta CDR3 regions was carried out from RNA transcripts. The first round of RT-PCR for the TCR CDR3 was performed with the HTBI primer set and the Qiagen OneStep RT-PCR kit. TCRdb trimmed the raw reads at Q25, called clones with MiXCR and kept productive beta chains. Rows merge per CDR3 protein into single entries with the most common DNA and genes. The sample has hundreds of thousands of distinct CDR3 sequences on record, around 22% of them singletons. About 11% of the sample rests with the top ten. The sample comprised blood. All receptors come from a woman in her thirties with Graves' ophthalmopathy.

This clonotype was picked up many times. CDR3 in DNA: TGCAGTGCTAGTTTCCTAGCGGGGGGTAGAGAGACCCAGTACTTC. Residues: CSASFLAGGRETQYF. The V and J genes are TRBV20-1 and TRBJ2-5; 11 bases map to TRBD2. V was clipped by 3 bases and J by 4 bases; unmatched bases: 7. The CDR3 runs 15 residues. Germline V gene lookup returns CDR1 DFQATT and CDR2 SNEGSKA (reference sequence).

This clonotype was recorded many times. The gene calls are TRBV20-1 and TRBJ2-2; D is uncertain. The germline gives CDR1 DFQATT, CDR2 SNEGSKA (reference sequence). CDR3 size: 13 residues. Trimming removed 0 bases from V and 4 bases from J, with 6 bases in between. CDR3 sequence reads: CSARDVFTGELFF. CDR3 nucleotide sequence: TGCAGTGCTAGAGATGTGTTCACCGGGGAGCTGTTTTTT.

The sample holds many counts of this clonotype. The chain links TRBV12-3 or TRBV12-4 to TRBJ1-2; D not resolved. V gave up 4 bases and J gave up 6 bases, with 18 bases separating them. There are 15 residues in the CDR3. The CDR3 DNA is TGTGCCAGCAGTTCTTGGAGTGGCGTCGGAGATGGCTACACCTTC. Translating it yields CASSSWSGVGDGYTF.

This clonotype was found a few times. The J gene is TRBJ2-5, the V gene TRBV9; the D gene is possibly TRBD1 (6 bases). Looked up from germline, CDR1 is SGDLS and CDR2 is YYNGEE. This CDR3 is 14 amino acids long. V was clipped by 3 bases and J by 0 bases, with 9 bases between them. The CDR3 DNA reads TGTGCCAGCAGCGAGCGGACAGACCAAGAGACCCAGTACTTC. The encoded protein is CASSERTDQETQYF.

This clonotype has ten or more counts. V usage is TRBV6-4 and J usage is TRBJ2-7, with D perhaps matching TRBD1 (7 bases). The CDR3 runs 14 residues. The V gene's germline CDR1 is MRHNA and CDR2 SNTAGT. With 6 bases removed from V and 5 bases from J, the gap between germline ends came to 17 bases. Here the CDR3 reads CASRRQGGRDEQYF. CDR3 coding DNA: TGTGCCAGCAGAAGACAGGGAGGTCGCGACGAGCAGTACTTC.